This TCR beta chain was identified during a study of human T cells and chemical hapten exposure. TCRdb re-called the RACE reads through MiXCR, storing one row per CDR3 protein. The data hold some 81,000 distinct CDR3 sequences, with about 9.2% observed a single time. The time point: healthy volunteer bleed at 6 weeks. Blood, whole and unfractionated, served as the source for total RNA extraction. V gave up 5 bases and J gave up 5 bases, with 14 bases separating them. This CDR3 is built from 14 residues. The chain recombines TRBV12-3 or TRBV12-4 with TRBJ2-3; D unresolved. This TCR was recovered from a female donor in good health. Some clones in this sample may be carry-over from other donors' samples. The sample was whole blood. DNA of the CDR3: TGTGCCAGCAGTAAGGGTTTCAGTCAAGATACGCAGTATTTT. Amino acid sequence: CASSKGFSQDTQYF.